One and the same sample provided the 28 T cell receptor beta chains below, sequenced in a study of shared clonotypes between healthy human individuals. The assay was immunoSEQ multiplex PCR, and TCRdb's table has in-frame clones only and misses some. The sample shows around 700,000 clones, approximately 75% of them seen only once. The sequenced sample consisted of memory CD4+ T cells sorted from blood. Subset noted: CD45RA-negative fraction. Receptors originate from a woman aged 25-40 years in good health.

This clone was counted a few times. This chain links TRBV11-2 with TRBJ2-7; 9 bases line up with TRBD2. This CDR3 has 15 amino acids. The V gene's germline CDR1 is SGHAT and CDR2 FQNNGV. V lost 8 bases to trimming and J lost 0 bases; unmatched junction nucleotides: 8. In DNA, the CDR3 is TGTGCCAGCGTCCATAGCGGGAGAAGCTCCTACGAGCAGTACTTC. Protein: CASVHSGRSSYEQYF.

The chain combines TRBV28 with TRBJ2-1; TRBD2 is a possible D gene (6 bases). Germline CDR1 MDHEN, CDR2 SYDVKM. Trimming removed 5 bases at V and 8 bases at J, with 19 bases between. The CDR3 is made up of 15 amino acids. The CDR3 region is CASSQTGGEVHEQFF. The CDR3, as DNA: TGTGCCAGCAGTCAGACTGGCGGGGAGGTCCATGAGCAGTTCTTC.

The V call is TRBV28, the J call TRBJ2-4, with 13 bases aligning to TRBD2. The CDR3 runs to 16 residues. V was clipped by 7 bases and J by 1 base; unmatched bases: 4. The germline V gene has CDR1 MDHEN and CDR2 SYDVKM. Written as DNA, the CDR3 is TGTGCCAGCACACTAGCGGGAGGGCCGGCCAAAAACATTCAGTACTTC. This encodes CASTLAGGPAKNIQYF.

The gene calls are TRBV7-9 and TRBJ1-4; no definite D call. V shed 5 bases and J shed 7 bases, with 5 bases lying between them. CDR1 is SEHNR and CDR2 is FQNEAQ in the germline V gene (reference sequence). The CDR3 is made up of 11 amino acids. CDR3 nucleotide sequence: TGTGCCAGCAGCAAAGTTGAAAAACTGTTTTTT. It specifies CASSKVEKLFF.

This rearrangement joins TRBV29-1 to TRBJ2-3; TRBD1 might be the D (6 bases). Deletions cut 2 bases from V and 2 bases from J, with 17 bases between. CDR3 length: 16 residues. CDR1 is SQVTM, CDR2 ANQGSEA, per germline. The CDR3 region has the DNA TGCAGCGTTGAACGTGTGACAGGCCATAACACAGATACGCAGTATTTT. Residues: CSVERVTGHNTDTQYF.

This clone was observed many times. The chain is built from TRBV6-6 and TRBJ1-5; D is unresolved. The germline V and J ends were trimmed by 5 bases and 4 bases, with 12 bases remaining between them. Germline V lookup: CDR1 MNHNY, CDR2 SVGAGI (reference sequence). The CDR3 contains 14 residues. The CDR3 region is CASSPATSNQPQHF. In DNA, the CDR3 is TGTGCCAGCAGTCCAGCGACCAGTAATCAGCCCCAGCATTTT.

In its sample, this clone was seen a few times. The chain joins TRBV7-9 to TRBJ2-6; maybe TRBD2 (6 bases). The CDR3 covers 15 residues. V shed 4 bases and J shed 4 bases, with 11 bases lying between them. Per germline, CDR1 SEHNR and CDR2 FQNEAQ (reference sequence). This CDR3 is CASSSGETGANVLTF. CDR3 bases: TGTGCCAGCAGCTCGGGGGAGACCGGGGCCAACGTCCTGACTTTC.

A remark on this clone: Compared with germline, one end of the junction differs, possibly owing to a read error. The rearrangement joins TRBV7-9 to TRBJ2-2; 14 positions match TRBD2. The CDR3 loop spans 18 amino acids. The germline gives CDR1 SEHNR, CDR2 FQNEAQ (reference sequence). CDR3 coding DNA: TGTGCCATCAGCATAGGACTAGCGGGAGGAACGAACACCGGGGAGCTGTTTTTT. This codes for CAISIGLAGGTNTGELFF.

The chain recombines TRBV5-5 with TRBJ1-4; D remains ambiguous. Germline CDR1 and CDR2: SGHKS and YYEKEE (reference sequence). V lost 4 bases and J lost 8, with 15 bases in between. The CDR3 length is 14 residues. CDR3 protein: CASSQDPGEEKLFF. CDR3 nucleotide sequence: TGTGCCAGCAGCCAGGACCCGGGAGAAGAAAAACTGTTTTTT.

This clone has a handful of counts. V gene TRBV15 combines with J gene TRBJ2-2; 10 bases fit TRBD1. The germline gives CDR1 LNHNV, CDR2 YYDKDF (reference sequence). This CDR3 region has 16 residues. J gave up 7 bases and V 3 bases, and 8 bases lay outside the gene matches. In DNA form, the CDR3 reads TGTGCCACCAGCAGCCGGGACAGGGGACGCGACGGGGAGCTGTTTTTT. This gives the protein CATSSRDRGRDGELFF.

The CDR3 region has the DNA TGTGCCAGTAGCAGAACTATATCACCCGGGGAGCTGTTTTTT. It translates to CASSRTISPGELFF. The chain couples TRBV19 to TRBJ2-2; no reliable D call. V dropped 6 bases and J dropped 6 bases, with 14 bases sitting between them. The length of the CDR3 is 14 residues. The germline V gene encodes CDR1 LNHDA and CDR2 SQIVND (reference sequence).

The chain has TRBV28 and TRBJ2-1, with 7 bases that match TRBD2. CDR1 is MDHEN and CDR2 is SYDVKM in the germline V gene. V lost 6 bases and J lost 4; bases outside the gene matches: 27. This CDR3 contains 21 residues. The CDR3 bases are TGTGCCAGCAGCACCTCTGGTGCGGGAGTTCGACGGAGGAAGAGATACAATGAGCAGTTCTTC. It is translated as CASSTSGAGVRRRKRYNEQFF.

The chain is built from TRBV5-1 and TRBJ2-5; 9 bases fit TRBD2. Germline CDR1 and CDR2: SGHRS and YFSETQ. J was trimmed by 5 bases and V by 4 bases; bases with no gene match: 15. There are 17 residues in the CDR3. The CDR3 coding sequence is TGCGCCAGCAGCCCTTGGCCTATTAGCGGGGGCGGGGAGACCCAGTACTTC. Amino acids: CASSPWPISGGGETQYF.

The rearrangement uses TRBV6-6 and TRBJ1-2, with D possibly TRBD1 on 5 matching bases. The length of the CDR3 is 13 residues. Germline V CDR1 and CDR2: MNHNY, SVGAGI (reference sequence). Trimming left V 6 bases short and J 6 bases short, with 14 bases between. The CDR3 reads CASSPRGGDGYTF. CDR3 nucleotide sequence: TGTGCCAGCAGCCCCCGGGGAGGGGATGGCTACACCTTC.

The chain joins TRBV7-8 to TRBJ1-1, with 12 bases fitting TRBD1. The CDR3 has 16 amino acids. V lost 6 bases and J lost 10; bases outside the gene matches: 15. Germline-derived CDR1 and CDR2 are SGHVS and FQNEAQ. CDR3 in DNA: TGTGCCAGCAGTCTCAGACGGGACAGGGGGCTAGATGGAGCTTTCTTT. Its translation: CASSLRRDRGLDGAFF.

The genes are TRBV25-1 and TRBJ1-2; a weak D match, TRBD1 (5 bases). CDR3 length equals 13 residues. Germline CDR1 reads MGHDK; CDR2 reads SYGVNS. V lost 8 bases, J lost 6 bases, and 16 bases lay in between. Here the CDR3 reads CASSPGQGDGYTF. The CDR3 region has the DNA TGTGCCAGCTCCCCCGGGCAGGGTGATGGCTACACCTTC.

This sequence joins TRBV19 and TRBJ2-7, with D maybe TRBD2 (6 bases). This CDR3 contains 14 residues. V was cut by 3 bases and J by 3 bases, with 12 bases left in between. Germline-derived CDR1 and CDR2 are LNHDA and SQIVND (reference sequence). In DNA form, the CDR3 reads TGTGCCAGTAGTATGCGGGGCCGAATCTACGAGCAGTACTTC. This translates into CASSMRGRIYEQYF.

The rearrangement joins TRBV28 to TRBJ1-2; D might be TRBD1 (5 bases). This CDR3 is 13 amino acids long. The V end was cut by 5 bases, the J end by 2 bases, with 9 bases between. Germline V CDR1 and CDR2: MDHEN, SYDVKM. The CDR3 sequence is CASSRQSNYGYTF. In DNA form, the CDR3 reads TGTGCCAGCAGTCGACAGAGCAACTATGGCTACACCTTC.

This clone was counted at least ten times. The genes are TRBV2 and TRBJ2-1, with TRBD2 as a possible D gene (5 bases). Germline-derived CDR1 and CDR2 are SNHLY and FYNNEI. V shed 6 bases and J shed 9 bases, with 12 bases lying between them. The CDR3 length is 12 residues. CDR3 amino acids: CASRVTRSEQFF. The CDR3 DNA is TGTGCCAGCAGGGTAACTAGAAGTGAGCAGTTCTTC.

The chain joins TRBV9 to TRBJ2-5; D possibly corresponds to TRBD2 (5 bases). CDR3 length equals 15 residues. Germline V gives CDR1 SGDLS, CDR2 YYNGEE. V was trimmed by 0 bases and J by 3 bases, leaving 12 bases between them. CDR3 in DNA: TGTGCCAGCAGCGTAGGGCCCCGGGGAGAAGAGACCCAGTACTTC. It specifies CASSVGPRGEETQYF.

The V and J genes are TRBV10-2 and TRBJ2-5; D is unresolved. The germline V gene has CDR1 WSHSY and CDR2 SAAADI. The V end lost 2 bases, the J end lost 3 bases, and 13 bases lay between the germline ends. The CDR3 is 15 residues long. The CDR3 DNA sequence: TGCGCCAGCAGTGAGCCTATTTACAGAGAAGAGACCCAGTACTTC. This sequence encodes CASSEPIYREETQYF.

The CDR3 sequence is CASRPGLAGGPVGELFF. DNA for the CDR3: TGTGCCAGCAGGCCGGGACTAGCGGGAGGGCCGGTCGGGGAGCTGTTTTTT. This sequence joins TRBV2 and TRBJ2-2; TRBD2 aligns across 16 bases. CDR3 length: 17 residues. Unmatched junction bases numbered 8, after V lost 6 bases and J lost 7 bases. Germline CDR1 SNHLY, CDR2 FYNNEI. Full variable domain (rest looked up from reference TRBV2 and TRBJ2-2): EPEVTQTPSHQVTQMGQEVILRCVPISNHLYFYWYRQILGQKVEFLVSFYNNEISEKSEIFDDQFSVERPDGSNFTLKIRSTKLEDSAMYFCASRPGLAGGPVGELFFGEGSRLTVL.

The genes are TRBV28 and TRBJ1-5, with TRBD1 matching 8 bases. Germline trimming cut 5 bases from V and 2 bases from J; bases unmatched to any gene: 8. The CDR3 is 16 residues long. CDR1 and CDR2 from the germline V gene are MDHEN and SYDVKM. CDR3 region: CASSTPTGEGNQPQHF. CDR3 DNA: TGTGCCAGCAGTACCCCGACAGGGGAAGGCAATCAGCCCCAGCATTTT.

Comment on this clone: Additional DNA sequences in this sample encode the identical CDR3. The chain carries TRBV5-1 and TRBJ2-7, with 9 bases identical to TRBD1. V was clipped by 0 bases and J by 5 bases; unmatched bases: 6. The germline V gene encodes CDR1 SGHRS and CDR2 YFSETQ. CDR3 length equals 15 residues. CDR3 bases: TGCGCCAGCAGCTTGGGGGACAGGGACAGCAACGAGCAGTACTTC. Protein: CASSLGDRDSNEQYF.

The gene calls are TRBV27 and TRBJ2-1; D not certain. The CDR3 extends over 11 amino acids. V shed 5 bases and J shed 6 bases, with 5 bases lying between them. The germline V gene has CDR1 MNHEY and CDR2 SMNVEV (reference sequence). CDR3 sequence: CASSARNEQFF. For the CDR3, the DNA is TGTGCCAGCAGTGCCCGCAATGAGCAGTTCTTC.

The chain employs TRBV10-2 and TRBJ2-5, with D possibly TRBD2 on 7 matching bases. Between the trimmed V and J ends, which lost 4 bases and 4 bases, there was a span of 10 bases. The CDR3 contains 13 residues. Germline lookup yields CDR1 WSHSY and CDR2 SAAADI. The CDR3 bases are TGCGCCAGCAGTGTCGGGGGGCGAGAGACCCAGTACTTC. Translating it yields CASSVGGRETQYF.

V and J are TRBV6-5 and TRBJ2-7; 7 bases fit TRBD1. The junction had 6 bases not matched to a gene; V was cut back by 2 bases and J by 2 bases. The CDR3 covers 15 residues. Germline assignment: CDR1 MNHEY and CDR2 SVGAGI. The CDR3 loop reads CASSYRGRRPYEQYF. The CDR3 DNA sequence: TGTGCCAGCAGTTACAGGGGGCGCAGGCCCTACGAGCAGTACTTC.

The J gene is TRBJ2-7, the V gene TRBV6-5; perhaps TRBD1 as D (6 bases). V was shortened by 4 bases and J by 2 bases, with 12 bases between the two germline ends. Germline V lookup: CDR1 MNHEY, CDR2 SVGAGI. CDR3 length: 14 residues. The CDR3 region is CASSFRRDTYEQYF. The CDR3 nucleotides read TGTGCCAGCAGTTTCCGCCGGGACACCTACGAGCAGTACTTC.